One sample yielded the 3 T cell receptor beta chains listed below, sequenced in a study of PD-1 blockade in mismatch repair-deficient tumors. The protocol was immunoSEQ multiplex PCR, while the TCRdb copy is restricted to in-frame clones and leaves out a portion. The sample lists about 49,000 clones, 70% to 85% seen once, with roughly 3% in the top ten. Source: PBMCs, taken before pembrolizumab treatment. These receptors all stem from an adult with mismatch repair-deficient cancer.

The V call is TRBV5-1, the J call TRBJ2-3; unclear D gene. Germline loops: CDR1 SGHRS, CDR2 YFSETQ. Deletions cut 0 bases from V and 2 bases from J, with 13 bases between. The CDR3 loop spans 16 amino acids. The CDR3 loop is CASSLVVLPPTDTQYF. The DNA for the CDR3 is TGCGCCAGCAGCTTGGTTGTACTTCCCCCCACAGATACGCAGTATTTT.

As to this clone: One end of the junction is discordant with germline, which a read error may explain. DNA for the CDR3: TGTGCCAGCAGTTTAGCGGGGAACTACAATGAGCAGTTCTTC. Protein: CASSLAGNYNEQFF. V is TRBV11-2 and J is TRBJ2-1; 8 nucleotides align to TRBD2. Germline V gene data show CDR1 as SGHAT and CDR2 as FQNNGV. CDR3 size: 14 residues.

The chain links TRBV7-2 to TRBJ2-7; D might be TRBD1 (5 bases). The germline V gene has CDR1 SGHTA and CDR2 FQGNSA. Trimming pared 7 bases from V and 2 bases from J, leaving 15 bases between. The CDR3 loop spans 14 amino acids. CDR3 protein: CASTLSGQPYEQYF. In nucleotides, the CDR3 is TGTGCCAGCACTCTGTCAGGGCAGCCCTACGAGCAGTACTTC.